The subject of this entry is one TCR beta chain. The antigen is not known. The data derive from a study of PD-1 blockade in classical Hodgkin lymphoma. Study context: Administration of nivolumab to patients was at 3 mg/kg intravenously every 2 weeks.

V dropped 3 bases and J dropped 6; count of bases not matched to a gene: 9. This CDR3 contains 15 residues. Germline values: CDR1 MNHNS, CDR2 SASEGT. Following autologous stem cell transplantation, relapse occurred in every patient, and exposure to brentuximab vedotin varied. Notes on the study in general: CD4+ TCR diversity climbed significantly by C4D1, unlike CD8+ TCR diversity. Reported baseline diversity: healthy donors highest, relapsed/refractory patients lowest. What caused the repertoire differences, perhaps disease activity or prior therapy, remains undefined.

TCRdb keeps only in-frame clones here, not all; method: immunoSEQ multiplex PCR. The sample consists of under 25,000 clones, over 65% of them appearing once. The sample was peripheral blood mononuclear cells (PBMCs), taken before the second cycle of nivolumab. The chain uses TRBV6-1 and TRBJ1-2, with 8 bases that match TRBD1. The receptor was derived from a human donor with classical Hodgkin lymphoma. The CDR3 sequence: CASSDRQGSPNGYTF. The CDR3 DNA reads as TGTGCCAGCAGTGATAGACAGGGGTCGCCCAATGGCTACACCTTC.